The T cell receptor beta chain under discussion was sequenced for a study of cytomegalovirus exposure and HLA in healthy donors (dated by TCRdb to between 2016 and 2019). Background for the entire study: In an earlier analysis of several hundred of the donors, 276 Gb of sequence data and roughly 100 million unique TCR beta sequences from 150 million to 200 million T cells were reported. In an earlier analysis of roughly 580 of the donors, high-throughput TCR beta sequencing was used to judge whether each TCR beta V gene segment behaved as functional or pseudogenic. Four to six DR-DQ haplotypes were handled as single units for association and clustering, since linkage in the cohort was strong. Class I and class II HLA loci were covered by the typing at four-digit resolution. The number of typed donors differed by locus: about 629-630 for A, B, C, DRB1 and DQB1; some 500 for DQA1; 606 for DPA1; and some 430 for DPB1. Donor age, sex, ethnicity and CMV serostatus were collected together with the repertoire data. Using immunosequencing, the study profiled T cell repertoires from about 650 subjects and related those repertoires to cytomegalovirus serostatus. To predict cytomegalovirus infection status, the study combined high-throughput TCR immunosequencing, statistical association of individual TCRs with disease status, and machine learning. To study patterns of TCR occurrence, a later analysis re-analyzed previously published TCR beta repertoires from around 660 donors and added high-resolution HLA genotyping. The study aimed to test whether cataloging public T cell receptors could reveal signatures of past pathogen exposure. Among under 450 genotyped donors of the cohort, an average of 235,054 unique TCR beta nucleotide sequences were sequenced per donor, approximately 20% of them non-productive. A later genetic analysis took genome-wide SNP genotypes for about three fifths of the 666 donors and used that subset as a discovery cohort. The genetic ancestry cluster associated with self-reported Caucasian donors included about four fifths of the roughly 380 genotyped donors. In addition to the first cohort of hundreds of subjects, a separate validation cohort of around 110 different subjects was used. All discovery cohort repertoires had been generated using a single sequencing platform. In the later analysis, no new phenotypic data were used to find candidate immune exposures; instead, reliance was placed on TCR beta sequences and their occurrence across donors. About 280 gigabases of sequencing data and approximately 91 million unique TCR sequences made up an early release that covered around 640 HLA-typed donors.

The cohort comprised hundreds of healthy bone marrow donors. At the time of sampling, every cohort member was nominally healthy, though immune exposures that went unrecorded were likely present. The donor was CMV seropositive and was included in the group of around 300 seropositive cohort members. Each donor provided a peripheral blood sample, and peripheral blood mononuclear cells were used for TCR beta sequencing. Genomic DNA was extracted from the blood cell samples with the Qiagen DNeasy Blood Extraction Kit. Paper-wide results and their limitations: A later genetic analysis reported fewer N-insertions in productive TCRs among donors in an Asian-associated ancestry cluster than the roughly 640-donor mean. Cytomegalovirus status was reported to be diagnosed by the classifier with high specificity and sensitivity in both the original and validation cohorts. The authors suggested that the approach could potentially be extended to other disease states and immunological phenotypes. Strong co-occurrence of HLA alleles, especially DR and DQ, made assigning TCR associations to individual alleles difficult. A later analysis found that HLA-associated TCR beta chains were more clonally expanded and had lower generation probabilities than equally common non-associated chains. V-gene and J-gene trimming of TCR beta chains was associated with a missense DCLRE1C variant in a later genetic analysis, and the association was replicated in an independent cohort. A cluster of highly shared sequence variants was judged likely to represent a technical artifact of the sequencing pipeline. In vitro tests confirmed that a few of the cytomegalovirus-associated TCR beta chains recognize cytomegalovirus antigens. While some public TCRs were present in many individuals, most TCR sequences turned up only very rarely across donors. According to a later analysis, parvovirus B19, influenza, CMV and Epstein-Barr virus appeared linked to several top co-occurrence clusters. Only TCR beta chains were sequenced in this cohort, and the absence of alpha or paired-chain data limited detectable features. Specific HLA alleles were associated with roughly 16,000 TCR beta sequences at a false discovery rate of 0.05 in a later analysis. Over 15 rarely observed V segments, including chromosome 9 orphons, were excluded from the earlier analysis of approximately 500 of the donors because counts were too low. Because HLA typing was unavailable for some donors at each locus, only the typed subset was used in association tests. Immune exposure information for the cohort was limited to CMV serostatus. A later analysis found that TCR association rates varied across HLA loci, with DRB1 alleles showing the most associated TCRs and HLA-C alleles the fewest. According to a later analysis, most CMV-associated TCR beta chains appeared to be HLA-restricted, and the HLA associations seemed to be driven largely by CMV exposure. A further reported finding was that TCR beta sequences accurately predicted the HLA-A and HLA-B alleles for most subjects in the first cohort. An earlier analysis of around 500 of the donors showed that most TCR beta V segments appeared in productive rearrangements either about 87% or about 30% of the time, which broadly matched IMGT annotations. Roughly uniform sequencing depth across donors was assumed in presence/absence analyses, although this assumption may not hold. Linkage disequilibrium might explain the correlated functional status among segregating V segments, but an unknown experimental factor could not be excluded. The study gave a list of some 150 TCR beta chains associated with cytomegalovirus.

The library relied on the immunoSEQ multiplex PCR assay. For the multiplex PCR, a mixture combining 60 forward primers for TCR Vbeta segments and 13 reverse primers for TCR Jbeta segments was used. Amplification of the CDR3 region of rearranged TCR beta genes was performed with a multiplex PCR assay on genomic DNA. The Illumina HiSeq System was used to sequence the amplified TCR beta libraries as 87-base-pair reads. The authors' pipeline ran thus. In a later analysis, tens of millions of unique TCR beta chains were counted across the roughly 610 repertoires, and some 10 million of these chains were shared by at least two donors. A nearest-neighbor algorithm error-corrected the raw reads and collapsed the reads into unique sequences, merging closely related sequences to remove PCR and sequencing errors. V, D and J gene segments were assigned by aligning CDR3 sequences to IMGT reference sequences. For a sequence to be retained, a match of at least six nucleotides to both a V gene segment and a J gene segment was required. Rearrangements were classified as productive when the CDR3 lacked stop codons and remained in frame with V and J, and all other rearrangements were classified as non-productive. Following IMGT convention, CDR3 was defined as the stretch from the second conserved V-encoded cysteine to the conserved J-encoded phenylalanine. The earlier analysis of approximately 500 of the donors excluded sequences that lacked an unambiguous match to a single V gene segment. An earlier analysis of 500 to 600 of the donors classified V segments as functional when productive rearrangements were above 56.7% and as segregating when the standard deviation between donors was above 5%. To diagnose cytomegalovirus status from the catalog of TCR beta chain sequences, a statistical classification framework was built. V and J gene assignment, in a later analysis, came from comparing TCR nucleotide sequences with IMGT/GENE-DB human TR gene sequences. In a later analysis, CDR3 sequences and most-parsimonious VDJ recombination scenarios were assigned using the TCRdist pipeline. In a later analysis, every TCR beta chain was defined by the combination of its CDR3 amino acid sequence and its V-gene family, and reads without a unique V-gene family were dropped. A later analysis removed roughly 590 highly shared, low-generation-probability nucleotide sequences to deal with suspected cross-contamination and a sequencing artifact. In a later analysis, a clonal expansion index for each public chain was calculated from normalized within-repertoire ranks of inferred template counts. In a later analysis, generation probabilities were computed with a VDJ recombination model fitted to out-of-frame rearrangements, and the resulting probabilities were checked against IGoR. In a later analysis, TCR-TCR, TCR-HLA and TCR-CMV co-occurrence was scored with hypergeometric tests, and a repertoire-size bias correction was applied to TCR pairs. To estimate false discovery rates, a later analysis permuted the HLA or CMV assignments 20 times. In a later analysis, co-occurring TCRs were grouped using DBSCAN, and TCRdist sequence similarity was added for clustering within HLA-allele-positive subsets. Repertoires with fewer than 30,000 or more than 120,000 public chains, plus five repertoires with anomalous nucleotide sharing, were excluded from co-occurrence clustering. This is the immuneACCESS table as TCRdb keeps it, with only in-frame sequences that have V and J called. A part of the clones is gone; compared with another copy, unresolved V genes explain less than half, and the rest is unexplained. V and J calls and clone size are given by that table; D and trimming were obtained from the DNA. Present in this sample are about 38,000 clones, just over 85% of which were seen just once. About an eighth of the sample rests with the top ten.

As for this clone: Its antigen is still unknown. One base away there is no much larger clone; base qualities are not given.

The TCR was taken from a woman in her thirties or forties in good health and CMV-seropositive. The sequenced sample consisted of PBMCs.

The CDR3 region reads CASSSAQGGREQYF. The nucleotides read TGTGCCAGCAGCTCCGCTCAGGGGGGCCGCGAGCAGTACTTC. The chain is made from TRBV6-6 and TRBJ2-7; TRBD1 could be the D gene, as 7 bases match. CDR1 MNHNY and CDR2 SVGAGI were looked up in the germline V gene (reference sequence). The junction carries 18 bases between V and J, which are trimmed by 6 bases and 6 bases respectively. Measured from the cysteine to the phenylalanine, the CDR3 is 14 residues long. The DNA shown is the 42-base CDR3, in frame from base 1.